This T cell receptor (beta chain) appears in the sequencing data of a study of blood T cell repertoires in COVID-19. Background on the study: COVID-19 samples from acute and convalescent phases originated in the United States, Italy and Spain. T cells, B-cell-depleted T cells, or PBMCs provided the cDNA or gDNA that served as material.

How the authors handled the data: The assay estimated nucleated cells by amplifying reference gene primers. The protocol was immunoSEQ multiplex PCR, while the TCRdb copy is restricted to in-frame clones and leaves out a portion. V, J and clone size were drawn from that table, and D and trimming were deduced from the DNA. The profile shows about 240,000 clones, about four fifths of them singletons. The CDR3 is 16 amino acids. CDR1 and CDR2 (germline): ENHRY, SYGVKD. J was trimmed by 0 bases and V by 10 bases; bases with no gene match: 5. Sequencing was performed on peripheral blood. The sequence was obtained from a man aged 25-40 years who had recovered from COVID-19. V and J are TRBV10-3 and TRBJ2-1, with 14 bases lining up with TRBD2. This CDR3 is CASGLAGGGSYNEQFF. As DNA, the CDR3 is TGTGCCAGCGGACTAGCGGGGGGCGGCTCCTACAATGAGCAGTTCTTC.